The 15 T cell receptor beta chains reported below all come from one sample, sequenced in a study of blood T cell repertoires in COVID-19. Repertoires were generated with immunoSEQ multiplex PCR, while TCRdb's copy carries only in-frame clones and drops some. Here the sample spans about 160,000 clones, roughly 80% being singletons. The sequenced sample consisted of peripheral blood. Receptors originate from a man aged 70-80 years with acute or convalescent COVID-19.

This sequence joins TRBV11-2 and TRBJ2-5, with D possibly being TRBD1 (6 bases). CDR1 and CDR2 (germline): SGHAT, FQNNGV. V gave up 0 bases and J gave up 4 bases, with 18 bases separating them. This CDR3 spans 17 amino acids. CDR3 coding DNA: TGTGCCAGCAGCTTAGATCATATAGGGGGTGGTCCAGAGACCCAGTACTTC. This codes for CASSLDHIGGGPETQYF.

The table lists this clone with many counts. The gene calls are TRBV19 and TRBJ2-4, with D unclear. Germline assignment: CDR1 LNHDA and CDR2 SQIVND (reference sequence). Trimming stripped 2 bases from V and 5 bases from J, with 4 bases between. This CDR3 is built from 12 residues. CDR3 region: CASSIQENIQYF. The CDR3 nucleotides read TGTGCCAGTAGTATACAGGAAAACATTCAGTACTTC. Complete variable domain (other parts from reference TRBV19 and TRBJ2-4): DGGITQSPKYLFRKEGQNVTLSCEQNLNHDAMYWYRQDPGQGLRLIYYSQIVNDFQKGDIAEGYSVSREKKESFPLTVTSAQKNPTAFYLCASSIQENIQYFGAGTRLSVL.

This clone was observed a few times. The gene calls are TRBV3-1 (or the pseudogene TRBV3-2) and TRBJ2-3; D unclear. This CDR3 comprises 12 residues. From germline, CDR1 is LGHDT and CDR2 YNNKEL (reference sequence). V was trimmed by 5 bases and J by 2 bases, leaving 5 bases between them. The CDR3 DNA sequence: TGTGCCAGCAGCTCGGTCACAGATACGCAGTATTTT. This gives the protein CASSSVTDTQYF.

The J gene is TRBJ1-1, the V gene TRBV10-1, with 9 nucleotides matching TRBD1. The CDR3 has 15 amino acids. CDR1 and CDR2 (germline): WNHNN, SYGVQD (reference sequence). J lost 11 bases, V lost 3 bases, and 13 bases had no gene match. CDR3 residues: CASSESGQGKDTAFF. The CDR3 DNA is TGCGCCAGCAGTGAATCAGGACAGGGGAAGGATACGGCTTTCTTT.

V gene TRBV2 combines with J gene TRBJ1-5; D remains unclear. The V gene's germline CDR1 is SNHLY and CDR2 FYNNEI. V was trimmed by 7 bases and J by 2 bases, leaving 12 bases between them. The CDR3 spans 14 residues. The CDR3 loop reads CASTGTGGNQPQHF. CDR3 nucleotides: TGTGCCAGCACGGGCACCGGGGGCAATCAGCCCCAGCATTTT.

The rearrangement links TRBV7-2 to TRBJ1-3; D not certain. CDR1 SGHTA and CDR2 FQGNSA come from the germline V gene. The CDR3 loop spans 14 amino acids. The V end lost 5 bases, the J end lost 0 bases, and 8 bases lay between the germline ends. The CDR3 nucleotides read TGTGCCAGCAGCCAACAGATCTCTGGAAACACCATATATTTT. Residues: CASSQQISGNTIYF.

The genes are TRBV11-3 and TRBJ2-1; a weak D match, TRBD2 (5 bases). V was clipped by 1 base and J by 1 base, with 14 bases between them. This CDR3 is 17 amino acids long. Germline V gene sequence: CDR1 SGHNT, CDR2 YENEEA. The CDR3 loop is CASSLVAGAVSYNEQFF. In DNA form, the CDR3 reads TGTGCCAGCAGCTTAGTGGCGGGTGCAGTTTCCTACAATGAGCAGTTCTTC.

This clone has a handful of counts. The chain has TRBV6-5 and TRBJ2-1; 7 positions match TRBD2. Germline V lookup: CDR1 MNHEY, CDR2 SVGAGI. CDR3 length equals 15 residues. The ends lost 8 bases at V and 6 bases at J; junction bases unmatched: 13. In DNA, the CDR3 is TGTGCCAGCCGACCTAGCGGCGGGGGAATCAATGAGCAGTTCTTC. It encodes CASRPSGGGINEQFF.

V is TRBV5-6 and J is TRBJ2-5, with D possibly being TRBD1 (5 bases). CDR3 length equals 15 residues. V lost 3 bases and J lost 2, with 14 bases in between. Germline-derived CDR1 and CDR2 are SGHDT and YYEEEE. CDR3: CASSSLKGIQETQYF. CDR3 coding DNA: TGTGCCAGCAGCTCTCTAAAGGGGATTCAAGAGACCCAGTACTTC.

In its sample, this clone was seen once. V usage is TRBV18 and J usage is TRBJ1-4, with TRBD1 matching over 10 bases. CDR1 and CDR2 from the germline V gene are KGHSH and LQKENI. J gave up 8 bases and V 4 bases, and 13 bases lay outside the gene matches. The CDR3 loop spans 17 amino acids. In DNA form, the CDR3 reads TGTGCCAGCTCACGATCCGACAGGGGGCGTTCTTGGGAAAAACTGTTTTTT. Amino acid sequence: CASSRSDRGRSWEKLFF.

V is TRBV7-9 and J is TRBJ2-7, with TRBD2 matching 13 bases. Losses at the gene ends were 5 bases for V and 2 bases for J; bases not matched to a gene: 9. This CDR3 comprises 17 residues. CDR1 SEHNR and CDR2 FQNEAQ come from the germline V gene (reference sequence). The CDR3 sequence is CASSPKGLAGTPYEQYF. The CDR3 nucleotides read TGTGCCAGCAGCCCAAAGGGACTAGCGGGAACACCCTACGAGCAGTACTTC. Drawing the rest from reference TRBV7-9 and TRBJ2-7, the complete variable domain is DTGVSQNPRHKITKRGQNVTFRCDPISEHNRLYWYRQTLGQGPEFLTYFQNEAQLEKSRLLSDRFSAERPKGSFSTLEIQRTEQGDSAMYLCASSPKGLAGTPYEQYFGPGTRLTVT.

This clone was found once. V and J are TRBV24-1 and TRBJ2-2, with 7 bases fitting TRBD1. In germline, CDR1 is KGHDR, CDR2 SFDVKD. This CDR3 region has 13 residues. V was clipped by 11 bases and J by 6 bases; unmatched bases: 8. The DNA for the CDR3 is TGTGCCATCCAGGGCCAGGGGGCCGGGGAGCTGTTTTTT. Protein sequence: CAIQGQGAGELFF.

V gene TRBV7-3 combines with J gene TRBJ2-7, with TRBD1 matching over 9 bases. From germline, CDR1 is SGHTA and CDR2 FQGTGA. V trimming: 5 bases; J trimming: 6 bases; junction bases outside the gene matches: 8. The CDR3 contains 14 residues. In DNA, the CDR3 is TGTGCCAGCAGCCAAGGGGACAGGGAGGGCGAGCAGTACTTC. It specifies CASSQGDREGEQYF.

The chain uses TRBV24-1 and TRBJ1-2; D gene uncertain. With 12 bases removed from V and 4 bases from J, the gap between germline ends came to 26 bases. CDR3 length: 16 amino acids. CDR1 is KGHDR and CDR2 is SFDVKD in the germline V gene. The CDR3 loop is CAFVVAITPNIYGYTF. The CDR3, as DNA: TGTGCCTTCGTAGTAGCCATTACACCAAACATCTATGGCTACACCTTC.

This clone is a singleton in its sample. The rearrangement uses TRBV9 and TRBJ2-7; 7 positions agree with TRBD1. With 3 bases clipped from V and 6 bases from J, the junction kept 3 bases outside the gene matches. The length of the CDR3 is 12 residues. The germline V gene has CDR1 SGDLS and CDR2 YYNGEE. The CDR3 loop is CASSASGGEQYF. The DNA for the CDR3 is TGTGCCAGCAGCGCCTCAGGGGGCGAGCAGTACTTC.